This T cell receptor (beta chain) was documented in a study of blood T cell repertoires in COVID-19 (TCRdb year 2020). Background on the whole study: The collaborator samples originated in the United States, Italy and Spain and spanned the acute and convalescent phases of COVID-19. The material from the prospective study consisted of cDNA or gDNA derived from T cells, B-cell-depleted T cells, or PBMCs. The dataset comprised deeply sampled blood TCRbeta repertoires from subjects exposed to, actively infected with, or recovered from COVID-19. A freely available public database, intended as a resource for researchers studying the immune response to SARS-CoV-2, is where the repertoires were released. The samples were drawn from two sources: the first 160 participants of the ongoing ImmuneRACE study, and about 1,300 subjects contributed by 6 global collaborators. A de-identified subject ID, COVID-19 status, age in years and sex were almost always included in the sample metadata. Where HLA class I and class II types were available, the types were taken from metadata supplied by the sample provider, not from assay-based typing.

TCRbeta CDR3 regions were amplified from genomic DNA using the immunoSEQ Assay, a bias-controlled multiplex PCR. The source study handled its data this way. The number of nucleated cells in each sample was estimated by amplification of reference gene primers within the assay. To quantify the absolute abundance of each unique TCRbeta CDR3 rearrangement, sequence reads were collapsed and filtered. For each sample, productive Simpson clonality was calculated as the square root of Simpson's diversity index over productive rearrangements. Held by TCRdb, this immuneACCESS table contains in-frame sequences only and omits some clones. Under half of the omission traces to an unresolved V gene where checked; the cause of the rest is unknown. The DNA gave D and trimming, while V, J and clone size come from that table. In all, the sample holds more than 200,000 clones, and around 84% of those were seen once. The ten biggest clones cover roughly a tenth of the sample.

What the study reported, not specific to this receptor: How much clinical and demographic metadata was included differed by source and by participant, and the metadata was provided uncurated.

As to this clone: No cognate antigen has been identified for it. No clone much larger than this one lies a single base away; base qualities are absent.

In Seattle, one collaborating source enrolled patients while the infection was active and tracked those patients longitudinally over the course of disease. Whole blood was collected in K2EDTA tubes by collaborating institutions according to the institutions' own protocols. For TCRbeta analysis, collaborators shipped samples in one of three forms: frozen whole blood, isolated PBMCs, or DNA extracted from either of those sample types. CDR1 and CDR2 were assigned from the germline V gene as ENHRY and SYGVKD. From the cysteine through the phenylalanine, the CDR3 covers 14 amino acids. Only CDR3 DNA remains: 42 bases, in frame from the first base. From V the trimming removes 6 bases and from J it removes 4 bases, while the gene matches leave 8 bases of the junction unaccounted for.

Sequencing used peripheral blood. This clonotype was sampled from a woman older than 75 with COVID-19, enrolled during active disease. This chain is built from TRBV10-3 and TRBJ2-7; TRBD1 matches 8 bases in the middle. The sequenced DNA is TGTGCCATCAGCGGGACAGGCAATGATTACGAGCAGTACTTC. This gives the protein CAISGTGNDYEQYF.